This T cell receptor (beta chain) was documented in a study of blood T cell repertoires in COVID-19 (dated by TCRdb to the early 2020s). Background for the entire study: Samples covering the acute and convalescent phases of COVID-19 were provided by collaborators in the United States, Italy and Spain. The material from the prospective study consisted of cDNA or gDNA derived from T cells, B-cell-depleted T cells, or PBMCs. The dataset comprised deeply sampled blood TCRbeta repertoires from subjects exposed to, actively infected with, or recovered from COVID-19. The repertoires were released in a freely available public database intended as a resource for research on the immune response to SARS-CoV-2. Samples were obtained from the ongoing ImmuneRACE study (first 160 participants) and from 1,254 subjects provided by 6 global collaborators. Nearly every sample came with metadata listing a de-identified subject ID, COVID-19 status, age in years and sex. Where available, HLA class I and class II types were obtained from metadata supplied by the sample provider rather than from assay-based typing. Here is what the overall study found, with its caveats: The amount of clinical and demographic metadata varied by source and participant and was provided uncurated.

Whole blood was collected in K2EDTA tubes by collaborating institutions according to the institutions' own protocols. For TCRbeta analysis, collaborators shipped samples as frozen whole blood, isolated PBMCs, or DNA extracted from either of those sample types. For this clone: No cognate antigen has been identified for it. No much larger clone exists at a distance of one base, and base qualities are not known.

The junction shows trimming of 3 bases on V and 5 bases on J, and the gene matches do not reach 6 bases of it. Reading from cysteine to phenylalanine, the CDR3 counts 15 amino acids. The entry retains the CDR3 DNA only, 45 bases that are in frame from base 1. CDR1 and CDR2 were assigned from the germline V gene as SGDLS and YYNGEE. The immunoSEQ Assay, a bias-controlled multiplex PCR, was used to amplify TCRbeta CDR3 regions from genomic DNA. The authors' analysis ran thus. The number of nucleated cells in each sample was estimated by amplification of reference gene primers within the assay. To quantify the absolute abundance of each unique TCRbeta CDR3 rearrangement, sequence reads were collapsed and filtered. For each sample, productive Simpson clonality was calculated as the square root of Simpson's diversity index across productive rearrangements. Sourced from immuneACCESS, this table was stored by TCRdb with only in-frame sequences that have V and J called. A share of the clones is absent; for the studies checked, an unresolved V gene accounts for under half, and the remainder has no known explanation. V and J calls and clone size are copied from that table; D and trimming were computed from the DNA. The sample table holds roughly 30,000 clones, of which 84% were seen once. The ten most abundant clones make up about 9.2% of the sample.

Here the chain combines TRBV9 and TRBJ1-4; 8 of the junction bases match TRBD1. This receptor was taken from a man older than 75 with active COVID-19. The source material was peripheral blood. The CDR3 protein is CASSASQGVNEKLFF. The nucleotides read TGTGCCAGCAGCGCCTCACAGGGGGTAAATGAAAAACTGTTTTTT.